The text below deals with one T cell receptor beta chain. This clone's antigen is unknown. This sample is part of a study of T cells expressing NK-cell markers (dated by TCRdb to the early 2020s). Study-level background: TCR beta-chain repertoires were profiled in sorted CD3+CD56+NKG2C+, CD3+CD56+NKG2C- and CD3+CD56-NKG2C+ T-cell subsets from several donors. Of the eight sequenced donors, seven were found to be HCMV-seropositive and one was found to be HCMV-seronegative. Randomly selected healthy volunteers, three men and five women, were used as the eight sequenced donors. The libraries were sequenced on Illumina HiSeq 2000/2500, MiSeq or NextSeq, producing 2 x 150 bp reads. The study at large found these results: In several donors, the dominant CD3+CD56+NKG2C+ clonotypes were among the top 10 CD8+ clonotypes and accounted for about 1.0-7.5% of CD8+ T cells. Whether the expanded NKG2C-expressing T cell clones were specific for HCMV antigens was left unclear. Those dominant clonotypes were again the most abundant among CD3+CD56-NKG2C+ cells in a handful of donors, at about 25-60.1%.

From cysteine to phenylalanine, the CDR3 is 15 amino acids long. No DNA appears here. Sequences DFQATT (CDR1) and SNEGSKA (CDR2) are obtained from the germline V gene (reference sequence). HCMV serostatus was determined by detecting HCMV-specific IgG in serum with a commercial ELISA kit. Peripheral blood mononuclear cells were isolated from blood by Ficoll density gradient centrifugation. The reads were generated on an Illumina HiSeq 2000. The TCR beta cDNA libraries were made using 5'RACE template switching, a step that added both a universal primer site and unique molecular identifiers. cDNA synthesis was primed from the TCR beta constant segment, followed by two successive PCR amplification steps. From the authors' description of their analysis: Reads were demultiplexed and grouped by UMI with MIGEC, and clonotypes were assembled and quantified with MiTCR. To exclude erroneous sequences, only TCR cDNA sequences supported by at least two reads were retained. The tcR package was used for downstream repertoire analysis, and clonotypes were matched between fractions using CDR3 nucleotide sequence together with V segment. VDJmatch was used to annotate antigen specificity against VDJdb, with one amino acid substitution in CDR3 allowed. Based on TCRdb reprocessing of the reads, there is one entry per CDR3 protein sequence, and DNA is missing. The V and J calls, along with clone size, are taken from TCRdb and not from the paper's own processing. This sample's table has entries for 200,000 to 300,000 distinct CDR3 sequences. The top ten clones comprise roughly 4.2% of the sample.

The clonotype comes from a woman aged 18 to 69 in good health. Sequences were obtained from blood T cells: a sorted CD56 or NKG2C T cell subset, CD4+ or CD8+ T cells, or bulk PBMC T cells (not recorded which). Recombination connected TRBV20-1 to TRBJ1-1. The CDR3 reads CSATREGSRNTEAFF.